What follows are 32 T cell receptor beta chains derived from one specimen sequenced in a study of PD-L1 blockade in urothelial cancer (dated by TCRdb to about 2017). The receptor library was made with the immunoSEQ multiplex PCR assay. As stored in TCRdb, this immuneACCESS dataset retains in-frame rearrangements with V and J assigned. A fraction of the clones does not appear; measured against another copy, unresolved V genes explain less than half of the discrepancy, and the remainder lacks a known reason. The table for this sample lists about 45,000 clones; around 88% of them were counted only once. Around 4.2% of the sample comes from the top ten. The starting material was PBMCs, obtained around atezolizumab (anti-PD-L1) treatment. The receptors come from a man at least 80 years old with urothelial cancer.

The rearrangement uses TRBV28 and TRBJ2-6, with 7 bases fitting TRBD1. Germline CDR1 is MDHEN and CDR2 is SYDVKM. There are 15 residues in the CDR3. Trimming cost V 5 bases and J 1 base; bases outside gene matches: 2. The CDR3 nucleotides are TGTGCCAGCAGTACCAGGGGGTCTGGGGCCAACGTCCTGACTTTC. Protein sequence: CASSTRGSGANVLTF. The complete variable domain, with remaining parts taken from reference TRBV28 and TRBJ2-6, reads DVKVTQSSRYLVKRTGEKVFLECVQDMDHENMFWYRQDPGLGLRLIYFSYDVKMKEKGDIPEGYSVSREKKERFSLILESASTNQTSMYLCASSTRGSGANVLTFGAGSRLTVL.

The CDR3 sequence is CASSEQGASGYTF. As DNA, the CDR3 is TGCGCCAGCAGTGAGCAGGGGGCGTCTGGCTACACCTTC. The V and J genes are TRBV10-2 and TRBJ1-2; 8 positions agree with TRBD1. The CDR3 spans 13 residues. Germline CDR1 reads WSHSY; CDR2 reads SAAADI. V lost 2 bases, J lost 7 bases, and 3 bases stayed unmatched.

The chain joins TRBV27 to TRBJ2-2, with 9 bases that match TRBD1. V lost 6 bases, J lost 6 bases, and 11 bases stayed unmatched. The germline V gene has CDR1 MNHEY and CDR2 SMNVEV (reference sequence). The CDR3 has 16 residues. The CDR3 here is CASRRDREFGAGELFF. CDR3 DNA: TGTGCCAGCAGGAGGGACAGGGAATTTGGGGCCGGGGAGCTGTTTTTT.

The chain uses TRBV7-9 and TRBJ2-5, with 8 bases that match TRBD2. Per germline, CDR1 SEHNR and CDR2 FQNEAQ (reference sequence). Trimming took 2 bases from V and 5 from J; bases not matched to a gene: 7. The CDR3 has 15 residues. The CDR3 DNA sequence: TGTGCCAGCAGCTTAATACTAGCGGCTCGGGAGACCCAGTACTTC. It specifies CASSLILAARETQYF.

The genes are TRBV7-9 and TRBJ2-5; 7 nucleotides line up with TRBD2. Germline trimming cut 3 bases from V and 4 bases from J; bases unmatched to any gene: 14. The germline gives CDR1 SEHNR, CDR2 FQNEAQ (reference sequence). The CDR3 covers 17 residues. The CDR3 spells CASSLGRGPVDGETQYF. CDR3 bases: TGTGCCAGCAGCTTGGGGAGGGGCCCGGTAGATGGAGAGACCCAGTACTTC.

V and J are TRBV6-1 and TRBJ2-2; TRBD2 matches 10 bases. Germline trimming cut 4 bases from V and 3 bases from J; bases unmatched to any gene: 2. Germline lookup yields CDR1 MNHNS and CDR2 SASEGT. CDR3 length: 15 amino acids. The CDR3 sequence is CASSGLAGYTGELFF. The CDR3 DNA follows: TGTGCCAGCAGTGGACTAGCGGGCTACACCGGGGAGCTGTTTTTT.

This clone has only a few counts. The V and J genes are TRBV15 and TRBJ2-5, with 7 bases identical to TRBD2. V was pared by 1 base and J by 3 bases, with 5 bases of the junction left unmatched. CDR1 and CDR2 from the germline V gene are LNHNV and YYDKDF (reference sequence). This CDR3 region has 15 residues. CDR3 nucleotide sequence: TGTGCCACCAGCAGAGGAGGGACTAAGAAAGAGACCCAGTACTTC. Its protein is CATSRGGTKKETQYF.

V gene TRBV9 combines with J gene TRBJ2-1; 8 bases are shared with TRBD1. The germline V gene has CDR1 SGDLS and CDR2 YYNGEE. This CDR3 contains 15 residues. After removal of 4 bases from V and 11 bases from J, the junction contained 14 bases not matched to a gene. The CDR3 protein is CASSPKQGVGVQQFF. In nucleotides, the CDR3 is TGTGCCAGCAGCCCAAAACAGGGGGTAGGGGTTCAGCAGTTCTTC.

The chain carries TRBV28 and TRBJ2-7; 12 bases fit TRBD1. Germline lookup yields CDR1 MDHEN and CDR2 SYDVKM. CDR3 length equals 15 residues. Unmatched junction bases numbered 11, after V lost 6 bases and J lost 8 bases. The CDR3 region has the DNA TGTGCCAGCAGCACCTTAGGGACAGGGGGCCCCCAGCAGTACTTC. This translates into CASSTLGTGGPQQYF.

V is TRBV6-6 and J is TRBJ1-1; perhaps TRBD1 as D (6 bases). V was trimmed by 7 bases and J by 0 bases, leaving 12 bases between them. From germline, CDR1 is MNHNY and CDR2 SVGAGI (reference sequence). The CDR3 spans 14 residues. CDR3 nucleotides: TGTGCCAGCATCCAGGACAGCTTGAACACTGAAGCTTTCTTT. It translates to CASIQDSLNTEAFF.

The J gene is TRBJ2-1, the V gene TRBV5-5; a possible D gene is TRBD2 (5 bases). Germline-derived CDR1 and CDR2 are SGHKS and YYEKEE (reference sequence). CDR3 length: 15 amino acids. V gave up 0 bases and J gave up 0 bases, with 7 bases separating them. The CDR3 protein is CASSLGGNSYNEQFF. CDR3 DNA: TGTGCCAGCAGCTTGGGAGGGAACTCCTACAATGAGCAGTTCTTC.

Worth noting for this clone: The same CDR3 is also encoded by other DNA sequences in this sample. The chain links TRBV18 to TRBJ2-7; 7 positions agree with TRBD2. CDR1 is KGHSH and CDR2 is LQKENI in the germline V gene. The trim removed 3 bases at V and 3 bases at J, leaving 2 bases unmatched. This CDR3 is built from 13 residues. The CDR3 sequence: CASSPPGGYEQYF. DNA for the CDR3: TGTGCCAGCTCACCCCCGGGGGGCTACGAGCAGTACTTC.

The V call is TRBV6-5, the J call TRBJ2-3, with 10 bases identical to TRBD2. This CDR3 is 15 amino acids long. Per the germline V gene, CDR1 is MNHEY and CDR2 is SVGAGI. Trimming removed 8 bases from V and 5 bases from J; junction bases left unmatched: 10. The CDR3 bases are TGTGCCAGCCGCAGCGGGAGGGCCGGGGTAGATACGCAGTATTTT. This gives the protein CASRSGRAGVDTQYF.

V usage is TRBV11-3 and J usage is TRBJ2-1; tentative D call: TRBD1 (6 bases). The CDR3 length is 14 residues. V lost 5 bases, J lost 5 bases, and 13 bases lay in between. Looked up from germline, CDR1 is SGHNT and CDR2 is YENEEA. The CDR3 nucleotides read TGTGCCAGCAGCGTCCGGGACAAGGACAATGAGCAGTTCTTC. Protein: CASSVRDKDNEQFF.

The chain links TRBV7-2 to TRBJ2-1; 10 nucleotides agree with TRBD2. Trimming took 4 bases from V and 5 from J; bases not matched to a gene: 8. The CDR3 extends over 16 amino acids. In germline, CDR1 is SGHTA, CDR2 FQGNSA. This CDR3 is CASSSEGLAHNNEQFF. The CDR3 region has the DNA TGTGCCAGCAGCTCTGAGGGACTAGCGCACAACAATGAGCAGTTCTTC. The complete variable domain, with remaining parts taken from reference TRBV7-2 and TRBJ2-1, reads GAGVSQSPSNKVTEKGKDVELRCDPISGHTALYWYRQSLGQGLEFLIYFQGNSAPDKSGLPSDRFSAERTGGSVSTLTIQRTQQEDSAVYLCASSSEGLAHNNEQFFGPGTRLTVL.

A remark on this clone: The junction shows a germline mismatch at one end, possibly a read error. This chain uses TRBV6-1 with TRBJ2-1; tentatively, D is TRBD2 (6 bases). CDR1 MNHNS and CDR2 SASEGT come from the germline V gene. The CDR3 extends over 15 amino acids. CDR3 in amino acids: CASNERLEIYNEQFF. The CDR3 coding sequence is TGTGCCAGCAATGAAAGACTAGAGATTTACAATGAGCAGTTCTTC.

The chain recombines TRBV15 with TRBJ2-7; no clear D. Per the germline V gene, CDR1 is LNHNV and CDR2 is YYDKDF (reference sequence). The ends were cut back, 4 bases at V and 6 bases at J, with 16 bases in the middle. The CDR3 loop spans 14 amino acids. For the CDR3, the DNA is TGTGCCACCAGCATCCCGTCGTCGCGTTCCGAGCAGTACTTC. It is translated as CATSIPSSRSEQYF.

This chain's CDR3 is CATSRGGGGANTGELFF. DNA for the CDR3: TGTGCCACCAGCAGAGGTGGAGGGGGGGCGAACACCGGGGAGCTGTTTTTT. The chain has TRBV15 and TRBJ2-2, with a tentative D call TRBD2 (7 bases). The germline gives CDR1 LNHNV, CDR2 YYDKDF (reference sequence). The CDR3 loop spans 17 amino acids. V was shortened by 1 base and J by 0 bases, with 12 bases between the two germline ends.

This chain uses TRBV30 with TRBJ2-1; TRBD2 matches 9 bases. Trimming removed 0 bases from V and 9 bases from J; junction bases left unmatched: 9. Germline CDR1 and CDR2: GTSNPN and SVGIG (reference sequence). The CDR3 has 15 amino acids. CDR3 region: CAWSVLAGGAGEQFF. The CDR3, as DNA: TGTGCCTGGAGTGTACTGGCGGGAGGGGCGGGTGAGCAGTTCTTC.

The chain recombines TRBV6-5 with TRBJ2-1, with D maybe TRBD1 (6 bases). The CDR3 runs to 15 residues. Germline V gives CDR1 MNHEY, CDR2 SVGAGI. Trimming left V 8 bases short and J 4 bases short, with 18 bases between. CDR3 region: CASASDRDTYNEQFF. DNA of the CDR3: TGTGCCAGCGCCAGCGACCGGGACACTTACAATGAGCAGTTCTTC.

The chain is built from TRBV6-1 and TRBJ2-4; 14 nucleotides line up with TRBD2. V shed 1 base and J 9 bases; nucleotides not matched to a gene: 17. The CDR3 is made up of 20 amino acids. Germline lookup yields CDR1 MNHNS and CDR2 SASEGT. The CDR3 loop is CASSEGGPRRTSGRKGIQYF. CDR3 in DNA: TGTGCCAGCAGTGAAGGTGGCCCTCGGAGGACTAGCGGGAGGAAAGGCATTCAGTACTTC.

The chain couples TRBV19 to TRBJ1-5; TRBD1 aligns across 10 bases. V dropped 9 bases and J dropped 4; count of bases not matched to a gene: 12. Germline V gene data show CDR1 as LNHDA and CDR2 as SQIVND (reference sequence). The CDR3 runs 16 residues. The CDR3 DNA sequence: TGTGCCAGCTATACTCCGGGACAGGGGAAAAATCAGCCCCAGCATTTT. This encodes CASYTPGQGKNQPQHF.

This clone was seen only a few times. The chain links TRBV7-2 to TRBJ1-5; 8 bases agree with TRBD1. With 5 bases clipped from V and 2 bases from J, the junction kept 5 bases outside the gene matches. There are 15 residues in the CDR3. Germline V gene data show CDR1 as SGHTA and CDR2 as FQGNSA. The CDR3 loop reads CASSRTGTGNQPQHF. The CDR3 DNA is TGTGCCAGCAGCCGGACAGGGACGGGCAATCAGCCCCAGCATTTT.

The J gene is TRBJ2-5, the V gene TRBV28; D may be TRBD1 (6 bases). V dropped 5 bases and J dropped 5 bases, with 12 bases sitting between them. This CDR3 comprises 13 residues. CDR1 is MDHEN and CDR2 is SYDVKM in the germline V gene. DNA of the CDR3: TGTGCCAGCAGTGTACAGGGAAGGGAGACCCAGTACTTC. Translating gives CASSVQGRETQYF. Filled out from reference TRBV28 and TRBJ2-5, the complete variable domain reads DVKVTQSSRYLVKRTGEKVFLECVQDMDHENMFWYRQDPGLGLRLIYFSYDVKMKEKGDIPEGYSVSREKKERFSLILESASTNQTSMYLCASSVQGRETQYFGPGTRLLVL.

The chain has TRBV7-2 and TRBJ1-2; D is possibly TRBD1 (6 bases). V was clipped by 1 base and J by 10 bases, with 16 bases between them. The CDR3 length is 14 residues. From germline, CDR1 is SGHTA and CDR2 FQGNSA. CDR3 region: CASSLEGTPSPYTF. In DNA, the CDR3 is TGTGCCAGCAGCTTAGAGGGGACACCCTCCCCCTACACCTTC.

The chain links TRBV5-1 to TRBJ1-4; D might be TRBD1 (5 bases). The length of the CDR3 is 15 residues. Between the trimmed V and J ends, which lost 5 bases and 0 bases, there was a span of 11 bases. The germline CDR1 and CDR2 sequences are SGHRS and YFSETQ. The CDR3 bases are TGCGCCAGCAGTGAAACGACAGCAACTAATGAAAAACTGTTTTTT. Its protein is CASSETTATNEKLFF.

To note about this clone: The same CDR3 is also encoded by other DNA sequences in this sample. The chain has TRBV5-1 and TRBJ2-5; 7 bases line up with TRBD2. The CDR3 totals 13 residues. The J segment lost 5 bases and the V segment lost 3 bases, leaving 4 bases of the junction unmatched. The germline gives CDR1 SGHRS, CDR2 YFSETQ. The CDR3 DNA follows: TGCGCCAGCAGCTCCGGACTAGTCGAGACCCAGTACTTC. Encoded protein: CASSSGLVETQYF.

The CDR3 nucleotides read TGTGCCAGCAGTTTATACCCCCCGGGACAGGGAAATAACTTCTATGGCTACACCTTC. This encodes CASSLYPPGQGNNFYGYTF. The chain employs TRBV27 and TRBJ1-2, with 9 bases fitting TRBD1. Germline CDR1 is MNHEY and CDR2 is SMNVEV (reference sequence). The V segment lost 1 base and the J segment 4 bases; nucleotides outside the gene matches: 16. This CDR3 comprises 19 residues.

The chain has TRBV7-9 and TRBJ2-2, with a possible D match to TRBD2 (5 bases). The V gene lost 3 bases and the J gene lost 2 bases, with 10 bases spanning the gap. Germline V CDR1 and CDR2: SEHNR, FQNEAQ (reference sequence). The CDR3 is 15 residues long. The CDR3 loop reads CASSFGLTNTGELFF. DNA for the CDR3: TGTGCCAGCAGCTTCGGACTTACCAACACCGGGGAGCTGTTTTTT.

This clone was counted once. The chain combines TRBV5-4 with TRBJ2-5, with 8 positions matching TRBD1. Trimming took 3 bases from V and 1 from J; bases not matched to a gene: 14. The germline V gene encodes CDR1 SGHNT and CDR2 YYREEE (reference sequence). The CDR3 covers 18 residues. DNA for the CDR3: TGTGCCAGCAGCTATTTAGGACAGGGCCAGCAGTTCCAAGAGACCCAGTACTTC. It encodes CASSYLGQGQQFQETQYF.

The chain joins TRBV18 to TRBJ2-2; TRBD1 matches at 8 bases. This CDR3 is 14 amino acids long. With V trimmed by 7 bases and J by 2 bases, 3 bases remained unmatched. Germline values: CDR1 KGHSH, CDR2 LQKENI. The CDR3 here is CASLQGANTGELFF. DNA for the CDR3: TGTGCCAGCTTGCAGGGGGCTAACACCGGGGAGCTGTTTTTT.

CDR3 sequence reads: CASSYSLAGAYEQYF. In DNA form, the CDR3 reads TGTGCCAGCAGTTACTCCCTAGCGGGAGCCTACGAGCAGTACTTC. J is TRBJ2-7 and V is TRBV6-6; 10 nucleotides agree with TRBD2. The V and J ends lost 0 bases and 2 bases, in that order; junction bases with no gene match: 1. The CDR3 loop spans 15 amino acids. Looked up from germline, CDR1 is MNHNY and CDR2 is SVGAGI (reference sequence).